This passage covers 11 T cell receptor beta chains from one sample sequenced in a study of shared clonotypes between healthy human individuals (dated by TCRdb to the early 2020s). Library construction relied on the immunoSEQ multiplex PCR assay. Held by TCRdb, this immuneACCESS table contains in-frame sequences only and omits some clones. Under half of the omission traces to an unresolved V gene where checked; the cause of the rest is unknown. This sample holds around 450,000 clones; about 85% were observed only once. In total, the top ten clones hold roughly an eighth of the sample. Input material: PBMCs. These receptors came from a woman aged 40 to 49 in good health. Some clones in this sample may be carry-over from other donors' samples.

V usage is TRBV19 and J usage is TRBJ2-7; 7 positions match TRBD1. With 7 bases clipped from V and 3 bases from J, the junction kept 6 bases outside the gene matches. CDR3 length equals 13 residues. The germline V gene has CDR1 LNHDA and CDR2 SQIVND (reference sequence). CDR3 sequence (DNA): TGTGCCAGTAACTTCGGGACAGACTACGAGCAGTACTTC. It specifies CASNFGTDYEQYF. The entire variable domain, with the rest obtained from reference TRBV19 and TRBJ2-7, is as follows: DGGITQSPKYLFRKEGQNVTLSCEQNLNHDAMYWYRQDPGQGLRLIYYSQIVNDFQKGDIAEGYSVSREKKESFPLTVTSAQKNPTAFYLCASNFGTDYEQYFGPGTRLTVT.

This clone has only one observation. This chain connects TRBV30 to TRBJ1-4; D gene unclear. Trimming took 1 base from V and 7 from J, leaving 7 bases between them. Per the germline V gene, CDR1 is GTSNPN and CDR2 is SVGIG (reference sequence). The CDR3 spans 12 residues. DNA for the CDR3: TGTGCCTGGAGTGAACCCACTGAAAAACTGTTTTTT. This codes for CAWSEPTEKLFF.

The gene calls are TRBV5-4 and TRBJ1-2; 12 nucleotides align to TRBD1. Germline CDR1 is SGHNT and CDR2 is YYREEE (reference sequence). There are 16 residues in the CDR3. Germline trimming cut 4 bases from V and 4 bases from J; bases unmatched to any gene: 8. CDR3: CASSRPGTGGSYGYTF. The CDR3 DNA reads TGTGCCAGCAGCAGACCCGGGACAGGGGGCAGCTATGGCTACACCTTC.

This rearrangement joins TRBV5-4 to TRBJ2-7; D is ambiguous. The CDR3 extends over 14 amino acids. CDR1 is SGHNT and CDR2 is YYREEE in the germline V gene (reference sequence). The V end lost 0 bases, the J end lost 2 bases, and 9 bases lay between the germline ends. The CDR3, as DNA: TGTGCCAGCAGCTTGGACTTTGGTCCCTACGAGCAGTACTTC. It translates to CASSLDFGPYEQYF.

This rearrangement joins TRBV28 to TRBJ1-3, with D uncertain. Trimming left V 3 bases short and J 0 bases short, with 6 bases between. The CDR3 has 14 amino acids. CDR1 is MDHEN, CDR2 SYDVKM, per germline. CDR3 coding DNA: TGTGCCAGCAGTTTGGCAGGCTCTGGAAACACCATATATTTT. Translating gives CASSLAGSGNTIYF.

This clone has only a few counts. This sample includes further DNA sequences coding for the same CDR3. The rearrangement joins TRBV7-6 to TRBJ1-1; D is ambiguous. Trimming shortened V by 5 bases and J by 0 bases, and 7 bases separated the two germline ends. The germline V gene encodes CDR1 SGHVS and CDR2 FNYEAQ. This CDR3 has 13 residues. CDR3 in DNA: TGTGCCAGCAGCAGGACGGTGAACACTGAAGCTTTCTTT. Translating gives CASSRTVNTEAFF. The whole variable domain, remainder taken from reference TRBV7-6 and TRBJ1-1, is GAGVSQSPRYKVTKRGQDVALRCDPISGHVSLYWYRQALGQGPEFLTYFNYEAQQDKSGLPNDRFSAERPEGSISTLTIQRTEQRDSAMYRCASSRTVNTEAFFGQGTRLTVV.

DNA of the CDR3: TGTGCCAGCAGCTTAGACGGAGGGAGGGATCAGCCCCAGCATTTT. It is translated as CASSLDGGRDQPQHF. The chain carries TRBV7-2 and TRBJ1-5; no clear D. This CDR3 contains 15 residues. V lost 1 base and J lost 5, with 12 bases in between. CDR1 SGHTA and CDR2 FQGNSA come from the germline V gene.

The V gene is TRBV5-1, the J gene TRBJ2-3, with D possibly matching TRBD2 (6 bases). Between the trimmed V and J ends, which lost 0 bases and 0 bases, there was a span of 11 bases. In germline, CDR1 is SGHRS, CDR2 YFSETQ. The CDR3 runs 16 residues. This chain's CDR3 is CASSLDGGTSTDTQYF. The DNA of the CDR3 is TGCGCCAGCAGCTTGGATGGCGGGACTAGCACAGATACGCAGTATTTT.

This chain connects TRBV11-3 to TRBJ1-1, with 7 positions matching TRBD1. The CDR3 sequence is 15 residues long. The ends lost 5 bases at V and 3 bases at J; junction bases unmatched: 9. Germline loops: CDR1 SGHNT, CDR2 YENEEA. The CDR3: CASSPSAGGYTEAFF. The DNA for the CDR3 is TGTGCCAGCAGCCCGTCGGCAGGGGGGTACACTGAAGCTTTCTTT.

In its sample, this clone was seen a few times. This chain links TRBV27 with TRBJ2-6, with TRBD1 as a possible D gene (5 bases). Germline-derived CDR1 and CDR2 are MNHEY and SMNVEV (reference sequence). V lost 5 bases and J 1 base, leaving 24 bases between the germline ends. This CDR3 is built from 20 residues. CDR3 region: CASSTLGQGVRVSGANVLTF. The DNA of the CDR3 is TGTGCCAGCAGTACCCTGGGGCAGGGTGTCAGGGTATCTGGGGCCAACGTCCTGACTTTC.

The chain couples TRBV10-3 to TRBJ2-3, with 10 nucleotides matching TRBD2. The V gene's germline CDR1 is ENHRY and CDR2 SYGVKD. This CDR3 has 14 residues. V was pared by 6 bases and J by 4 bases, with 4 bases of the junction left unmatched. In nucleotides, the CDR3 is TGTGCCATCAGACCCGGGACTAGCGCAGATACGCAGTATTTT. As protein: CAIRPGTSADTQYF.